These 2 T cell receptor beta chains originate from one sample sequenced in a study of CD8+CD57+ T cells in acquired aplastic anemia. CDR3 and TCR beta VDJ profiling relied on a genomic DNA template. TCRdb re-derived calls from the reads in MiXCR, one entry per CDR3 protein. Of 150,000 to 200,000 distinct CDR3 sequences listed, around 50% are singletons. The authors sequenced patients whose flow cytometry had shown CD8+CD57+ cell expansion. Sequencing input: sorted CD4+, CD8+, or CD8+CD57+ T cells (not recorded which) from PBMCs. Receptors originate from a human donor with aplastic anemia.

Concerning this clonotype: An end of the junction differs from the germline gene, which may be a read error. J is TRBJ2-7 and V is TRBV7-3, with 9 positions matching TRBD1. CDR3 length: 13 residues. Germline loops: CDR1 SGHTA, CDR2 FQGTGA. Here the CDR3 DNA reads TGTGCCGGCAGTCGACAGGGGGGCTACGAGCAGTACTTC. This encodes CAGSRQGGYEQYF.

The CDR3 nucleotides are TGTGCCAGCAGCCCGGACGGGGGGACTAATTCACCCCTCCACTTT. Its protein is CASSPDGGTNSPLHF. The chain joins TRBV28 to TRBJ1-6, with D tentatively TRBD1 (5 bases). Looked up from germline, CDR1 is MDHEN and CDR2 is SYDVKM. The V and J ends lost 6 bases and 6 bases respectively, with 15 bases between them. CDR3 size: 15 residues.